Listed below are T cell receptor beta chains from one sample, sequenced in a study of control samples from healthy donors and cancer patients. Generated by immunoSEQ multiplex PCR, the TCRdb table keeps only in-frame clones and is missing some. The data contain some 95,000 clones, 79% of them seen just once; the ten biggest clones take up approximately 10%. Sequenced sample: blood. The receptors come from a young woman in good health. Both conserved end residues are part of each CDR3. The D gene is left open where the match is weak. Size is omitted from some rows. Given values are once, few, many or a class for expanded clones.

d_gene,abundance,j_gene,v_gene,CDR3nt,CDR3aa
TRBD1,-,TRBJ2-3,TRBV6-5,TGTGCCAGCAGTTACGGGACAGGGGCAACAGATACGCAGTATTTT,CASSYGTGATDTQYF
-,-,TRBJ2-5,TRBV19,TGTGCCAGTAGTATAGGTGGGACGTCGGGAAGTAAAGAGACCCAGTACTTC,CASSIGGTSGSKETQYF
-,once,TRBJ2-7,TRBV6-1,TGTGCCAGCAGTGAACAGTCCCGGTTCCCCTACGAGCAGTACTTC,CASSEQSRFPYEQYF
TRBD2,-,TRBJ2-1,TRBV18,TGTGCCAGCTCACCACCGATGGCGGGGGGGCCCTACAATGAGCAGTTCTTC,CASSPPMAGGPYNEQFF
-,once,TRBJ1-3,TRBV5-1,TGCGCCAGCAGCTTGGGTGGGGCAGGAACCTCTGGAAACACCATATATTTT,CASSLGGAGTSGNTIYF
TRBD1,few,TRBJ1-2,TRBV2,TGTGCCAGCAGCGGACAGGGCCTAAGGAGTGGCTACACCTTC,CASSGQGLRSGYTF
-,-,TRBJ1-6,TRBV6-6,TGTGCCAGCAGTTACATCAGGGACTCACCCCTCCACTTT,CASSYIRDSPLHF
TRBD2,-,TRBJ2-3,TRBV19,TGTGCCAGTAGTATAGGGCTAGCGGGGGATACGCAGTATTTT,CASSIGLAGDTQYF
-,once,TRBJ2-3,TRBV3-1/TRBV3-2,TGTGCCAGCAGCCAAGTTCAGGGGGGCTCTGGTACGCAGTATTTT,CASSQVQGGSGTQYF
TRBD1,-,TRBJ2-3,TRBV19,TGTGCCAGTAGTACCCGGACAGGGGTGGGAGATACGCAGTATTTT,CASSTRTGVGDTQYF
TRBD1,-,TRBJ1-2,TRBV27,TGTGCCAGCAGTTCGCACTTAGGACAGGGAACCTATGGCTACACCTTC,CASSSHLGQGTYGYTF
-,-,TRBJ1-6,TRBV7-9,TGTGCCAGCAGCCCAACTACCACTAGGAGTTCACCCCTCCACTTT,CASSPTTTRSSPLHF
-,-,TRBJ1-5,TRBV9,TGTGCCAGCAGCTCCCAAAGTCAGCCCCAGCATTTT,CASSSQSQPQHF
TRBD2,-,TRBJ2-3,TRBV7-2,TGTGCCAGCAGCCTTACTAGCGGGGCTTTAGATACGCAGTATTTT,CASSLTSGALDTQYF
-,once,TRBJ1-3,TRBV3-1/TRBV3-2,TGTGCCAGCAGCCAAGCCCCCGGAAACACCATATATTTT,CASSQAPGNTIYF
TRBD2,-,TRBJ2-7,TRBV13,TGTGCCAGCAGCTTAGGCCCAGGCGGCGGGGGGCCACCCTACGAGCAGTACTTC,CASSLGPGGGGPPYEQYF
-,-,TRBJ2-6,TRBV7-2,TGTGCCAGCAGCTTGGGGGGCGGGGCCAACGTCCTGACTTTC,CASSLGGGANVLTF
-,-,TRBJ1-1,TRBV6-2/TRBV6-3,TGTGCCAGCAGTCTGAAGGGGAGGACCACTGAAGCTTTCTTT,CASSLKGRTTEAFF
TRBD2,-,TRBJ2-2,TRBV19,TGTGCCAGTAGGGTCCGGGAGGCCGGGGAGCTGTTTTTT,CASRVREAGELFF
TRBD1,-,TRBJ1-1,TRBV3-1/TRBV3-2,TGTGCCAGCAGCCCTTCGGACAGGGCCAATAGGGGAGCTTTCTTT,CASSPSDRANRGAFF
TRBD2,-,TRBJ2-2,TRBV4-3,TGCGCCAGCAGCCAAGATCTCGGGGGGACCGGGGAGCTGTTTTTT,CASSQDLGGTGELFF
-,-,TRBJ2-3,TRBV5-8,TGTGCCAGCAGCTTGGGGTCTTCCCTGAGCACAGATACGCAGTATTTT,CASSLGSSLSTDTQYF
TRBD1,-,TRBJ1-5,TRBV4-2,TGTGCCAGCAGCCAGACGGACAGGGAGAATCAGCCCCAGCATTTT,CASSQTDRENQPQHF
TRBD1,-,TRBJ1-5,TRBV19,TGTGCCAGTAGTATAGCAGGGAGACAGGGGGGAAGCAATCAGCCCCAGCATTTT,CASSIAGRQGGSNQPQHF
-,-,TRBJ1-1,TRBV2,TGTGCCAGCGGGGGGTGGGAAACTTTCTTT,CASGGWETFF
-,-,TRBJ1-5,TRBV29-1,TGCAGCGTTGAGGAGGGTTCGGGCCAGCCCCAGCATTTT,CSVEEGSGQPQHF
TRBD1,-,TRBJ1-4,TRBV30,TGTGCCTGGAGAGGGACAGGGGAATACGAAAAACTGTTTTTT,CAWRGTGEYEKLFF
-,-,TRBJ2-1,TRBV14,TGTGCCAGCAGCCAAGCGGCCGGGAGCAAGCAGTTCTTC,CASSQAAGSKQFF
TRBD2,-,TRBJ2-2,TRBV6-2/TRBV6-3,TGTGCCAGCAGTTACCCGCGGGGGGCCTCGGGCACCGGGGAGCTGTTTTTT,CASSYPRGASGTGELFF